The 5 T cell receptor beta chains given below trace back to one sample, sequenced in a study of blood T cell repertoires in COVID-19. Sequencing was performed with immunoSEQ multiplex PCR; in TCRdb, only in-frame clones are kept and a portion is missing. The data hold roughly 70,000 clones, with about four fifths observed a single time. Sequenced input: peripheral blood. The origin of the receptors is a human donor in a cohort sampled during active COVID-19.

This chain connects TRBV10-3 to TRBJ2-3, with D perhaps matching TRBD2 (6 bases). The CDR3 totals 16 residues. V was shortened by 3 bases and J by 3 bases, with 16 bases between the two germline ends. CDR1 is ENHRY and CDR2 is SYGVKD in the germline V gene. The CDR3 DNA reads TGTGCCATCAGTGACCCCCTCGGGGGTGGTACAGATACGCAGTATTTT. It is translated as CAISDPLGGGTDTQYF.

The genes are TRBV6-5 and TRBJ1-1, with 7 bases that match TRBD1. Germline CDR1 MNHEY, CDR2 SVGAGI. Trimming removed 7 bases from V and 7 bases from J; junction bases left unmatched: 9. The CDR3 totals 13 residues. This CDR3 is CASTGTAHIEAFF. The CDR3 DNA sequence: TGTGCCAGCACCGGGACAGCCCACATTGAAGCTTTCTTT.

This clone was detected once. The CDR3: CASSSRGGLAGSYEQYF. The CDR3 DNA reads TGTGCCAGCAGCTCGCGGGGGGGACTAGCCGGCTCCTACGAGCAGTACTTC. The chain has TRBV7-2 and TRBJ2-7; TRBD2 agrees at 9 bases. The germline V gene encodes CDR1 SGHTA and CDR2 FQGNSA. The V segment lost 4 bases and the J segment 0 bases; nucleotides outside the gene matches: 10. The CDR3 totals 17 residues.

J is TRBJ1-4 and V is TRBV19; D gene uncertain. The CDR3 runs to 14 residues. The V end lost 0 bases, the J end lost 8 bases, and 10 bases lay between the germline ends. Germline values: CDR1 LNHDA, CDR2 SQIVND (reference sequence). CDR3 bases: TGTGCCAGTAGTATAGATCGGAGGAGGGAAAAACTGTTTTTT. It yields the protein CASSIDRRREKLFF.

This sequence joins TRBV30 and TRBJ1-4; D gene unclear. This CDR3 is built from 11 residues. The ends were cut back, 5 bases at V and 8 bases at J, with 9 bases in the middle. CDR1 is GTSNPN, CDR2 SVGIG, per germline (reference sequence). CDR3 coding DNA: TGTGCCTGGGACGGGGAAGAAAAACTGTTTTTT. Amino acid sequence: CAWDGEEKLFF.